This T cell receptor beta chain derives from a study of T cell responses to AZD1222 COVID-19 vaccine. Overall study findings and caveats: Among those given AZD1222, only six were seropositive at baseline. The study reported that nearly half of spike-specific TCRs target unmutated variant regions.

Comments on this clone: Its specificity is not known.

Measured with immunoSEQ multiplex PCR; TCRdb has only the in-frame clones, and not every one. The data show over 95,000 clones, about 88% seen once. Second doses were pooled across both intervals (about 4 or about 12 weeks). Germline V gene sequence: CDR1 SGHRS, CDR2 YFSETQ. Trimming took 0 bases from V and 4 from J, leaving 14 bases between them. This CDR3 is 15 amino acids long. The chain employs TRBV5-1 and TRBJ2-7, with D uncertain. This clonotype originated in an adult who received the AZD1222 COVID-19 vaccine. The starting material was peripheral blood, obtained 28 days after the second AZD1222 dose. CDR3 protein: CASSLASVMLYEQYF. In DNA, the CDR3 is TGCGCCAGCAGCTTGGCGTCAGTGATGTTGTACGAGCAGTACTTC. Based on the CDR3 plus reference TRBV5-1 and TRBJ2-7, the full variable domain is KAGVTQTPRYLIKTRGQQVTLSCSPISGHRSVSWYQQTPGQGLQFLFEYFSETQRNKGNFPGRFSGRQFSNSRSEMNVSTLELGDSALYLCASSLASVMLYEQYFGPGTRLTVT.